These T cell receptor beta chains were read from a single sample in a study of response to subunit inactivated influenza vaccine. TCRdb fed the RT-PCR reads into MiXCR, producing one record per CDR3 protein. The table includes around 710,000 distinct CDR3 sequences, approximately 13% detected once. The starting material was PBMCs from blood, obtained 14 days before vaccination. The receptor set was obtained from a man over 45 who received an inactivated influenza vaccine. CDR3s include the opening cysteine and the closing phenylalanine or tryptophan. The order of the fields is CDR3 protein, CDR3 DNA, clone size, V gene, D gene, J gene. D genes are given only for firm matches. Rows give clone size only sometimes, using once, few, many, or a class for an expanded clone.

CDR3: CASSPGLQETQYF
DNA: TGTGCCAGCAGTCCGGGACTACAAGAGACCCAGTACTTC
size: many
V: TRBV18
D: TRBD2
J: TRBJ2-5

CDR3: CASSWSNEGGQFF
DNA: TGTGCCAGCAGCTGGTCAAATGAGGGAGGGCAGTTCTTC
size: few
V: TRBV9
D: .
J: TRBJ2-1

CDR3: CASSDRDITKSIQYF
DNA: TGTGCCAGCAGCGACCGGGACATCACCAAAAGCATTCAGTACTTC
size: once
V: TRBV7-9
D: .
J: TRBJ2-4

CDR3: CASSPNPLLSGSYNEQFF
DNA: TGTGCCAGCAGCCCAAACCCGCTATTAAGCGGATCATACAATGAGCAGTTCTTC
size: few
V: TRBV11-2
D: .
J: TRBJ2-1

CDR3: CASSSGRTLHIQYF
DNA: TGTGCCAGCTCGAGCGGCCGGACGTTACACATTCAGTACTTC
size: .
V: TRBV18
D: .
J: TRBJ2-4

CDR3: CASSKGPDRTSYEQYF
DNA: TGTGCCAGCAGCAAAGGCCCGGACAGGACGTCCTACGAGCAGTACTTC
size: few
V: TRBV7-2
D: TRBD1
J: TRBJ2-7

CDR3: CASTVTVNTEAFF
DNA: TGTGCCAGCACCGTGACGGTGAACACTGAAGCTTTCTTT
size: .
V: TRBV12-3/TRBV12-4
D: .
J: TRBJ1-1

CDR3: CASSTGQAGGLSEQFF
DNA: TGTGCCAGCAGCACAGGACAAGCGGGGGGTTTGAGTGAGCAGTTCTTC
size: .
V: TRBV6-1
D: TRBD2
J: TRBJ2-1

CDR3: CASSDSGLAGDTQYF
DNA: TGTGCCAGCAGTGACTCTGGGCTAGCGGGAGATACGCAGTATTTT
size: .
V: TRBV6-4
D: TRBD2
J: TRBJ2-3

CDR3: CASSTYKRQETQYF
DNA: TGTGCCAGTAGTACGTATAAACGACAAGAGACCCAGTACTTC
size: .
V: TRBV19
D: .
J: TRBJ2-5

CDR3: CAIRARGNEQFF
DNA: TGTGCCATCAGGGCCAGGGGCAATGAGCAGTTCTTC
size: few
V: TRBV10-3
D: .
J: TRBJ2-1

CDR3: CASSPIRQGSQETQYF
DNA: TGTGCCAGCTCACCAATCCGACAGGGCAGCCAAGAGACCCAGTACTTC
size: few
V: TRBV18
D: TRBD1
J: TRBJ2-5

CDR3: CSASRTGEEKTQYF
DNA: TGCAGTGCTTCCCGGACAGGGGAAGAAAAGACCCAGTACTTC
size: .
V: TRBV20-1
D: TRBD1
J: TRBJ2-5

CDR3: CASSRTRGFYEQYF
DNA: TGTGCCAGCAGCCGAACCCGGGGGTTCTACGAGCAGTACTTC
size: few
V: TRBV3-1
D: .
J: TRBJ2-7

CDR3: CASSSRQRGELFF
DNA: TGTGCCAGCAGCTCCCGACAGCGCGGGGAGCTGTTTTTT
size: .
V: TRBV7-9
D: .
J: TRBJ2-2

CDR3: CAGSVWNLAKNIQYF
DNA: TGTGCCGGCTCCGTATGGAACTTAGCCAAAAACATTCAGTACTTC
size: .
V: TRBV5-6
D: .
J: TRBJ2-4

CDR3: CSARDAPGANVLTF
DNA: TGCAGTGCTAGAGACGCACCCGGGGCCAACGTCCTGACTTTC
size: many
V: TRBV20-1
D: .
J: TRBJ2-6

CDR3: CSASPGLIYNSPLHF
DNA: TGCAGTGCTTCGCCGGGACTGATCTATAATTCACCCCTCCACTTT
size: .
V: TRBV20-1
D: .
J: TRBJ1-6

CDR3: CASSGAGTDTQYF
DNA: TGTGCCAGCAGTGGTGCCGGCACAGATACGCAGTATTTT
size: few
V: TRBV6-4
D: .
J: TRBJ2-3

CDR3: CSVSRTGAADTQYF
DNA: TGCAGCGTTTCACGGACAGGGGCCGCAGATACGCAGTATTTT
size: .
V: TRBV29-1
D: TRBD1
J: TRBJ2-3

CDR3: CASSELADEAFF
DNA: TGCGCCAGCAGTGAGCTGGCAGATGAAGCTTTCTTT
size: .
V: TRBV10-2
D: .
J: TRBJ1-1

CDR3: CASSQSPTNTEAFF
DNA: TGTGCCAGCAGTCAGAGTCCGACGAACACTGAAGCTTTCTTT
size: few
V: TRBV3-1
D: .
J: TRBJ1-1